This T cell receptor beta chain was profiled in a study of radiotherapy plus CTLA-4 blockade in lung cancer. Patients had chemo-refractory metastatic non-small-cell lung cancer and received focal radiation plus CTLA-4 blockade that used ipilimumab. The repertoire was sequenced with immunoSEQ multiplex PCR; TCRdb's copy has only in-frame clones and lacks some. The sample has 35,000 to 40,000 clones, around 86% seen once. V lost 4 bases, J lost 2 bases, and 4 bases stayed unmatched. CDR3 length: 14 amino acids. The germline gives CDR1 SGHRS, CDR2 YFSETQ. The J gene is TRBJ2-3, the V gene TRBV5-1; 7 bases map to TRBD2. The material was peripheral blood, obtained from a patient treated with radiotherapy plus ipilimumab. This receptor was obtained from a human donor with non-small cell lung cancer whose response to radiotherapy plus ipilimumab could not be evaluated. CDR3 amino acids: CASSRRGVTDTQYF. The CDR3 bases are TGCGCCAGCAGCCGCCGGGGGGTCACAGATACGCAGTATTTT.